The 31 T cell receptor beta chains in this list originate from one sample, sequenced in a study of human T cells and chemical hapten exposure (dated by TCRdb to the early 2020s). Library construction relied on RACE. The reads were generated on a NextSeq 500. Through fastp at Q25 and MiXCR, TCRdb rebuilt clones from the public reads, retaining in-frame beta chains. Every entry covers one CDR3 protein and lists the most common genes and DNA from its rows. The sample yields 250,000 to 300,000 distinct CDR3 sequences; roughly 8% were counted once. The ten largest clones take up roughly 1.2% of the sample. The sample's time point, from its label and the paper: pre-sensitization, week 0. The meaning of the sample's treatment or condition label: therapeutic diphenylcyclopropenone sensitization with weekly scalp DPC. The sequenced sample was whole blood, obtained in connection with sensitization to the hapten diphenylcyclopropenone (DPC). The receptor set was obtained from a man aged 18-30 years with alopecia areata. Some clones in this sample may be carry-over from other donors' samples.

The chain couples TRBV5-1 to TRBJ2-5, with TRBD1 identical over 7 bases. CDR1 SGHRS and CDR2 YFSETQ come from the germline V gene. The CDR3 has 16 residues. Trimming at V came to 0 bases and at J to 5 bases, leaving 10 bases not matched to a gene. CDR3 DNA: TGCGCCAGCAGCTTGGATCCAAACAGGGGTCCGGAGACCCAGTACTTC. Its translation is CASSLDPNRGPETQYF.

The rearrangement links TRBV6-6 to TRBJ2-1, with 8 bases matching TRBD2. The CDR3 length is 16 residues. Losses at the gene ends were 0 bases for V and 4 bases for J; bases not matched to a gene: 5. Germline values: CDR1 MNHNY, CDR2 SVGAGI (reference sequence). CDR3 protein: CASSYSTGGGYNEQFF. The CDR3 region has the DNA TGTGCCAGCAGTTACTCGACCGGGGGGGGATACAATGAGCAGTTCTTC.

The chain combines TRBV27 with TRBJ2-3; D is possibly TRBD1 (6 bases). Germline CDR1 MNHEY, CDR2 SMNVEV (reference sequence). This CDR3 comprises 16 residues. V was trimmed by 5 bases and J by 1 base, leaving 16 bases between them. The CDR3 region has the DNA TGTGCCAGCAGTACCTCACAGGGAACGGGCACAGATACGCAGTATTTT. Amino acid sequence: CASSTSQGTGTDTQYF.

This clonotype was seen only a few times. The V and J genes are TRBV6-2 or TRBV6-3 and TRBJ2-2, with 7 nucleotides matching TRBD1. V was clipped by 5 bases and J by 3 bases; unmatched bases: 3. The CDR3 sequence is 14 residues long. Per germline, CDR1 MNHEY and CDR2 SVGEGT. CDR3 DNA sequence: TGTGCCAGCAGTCCGGGACAGCACACCGGGGAGCTGTTTTTT. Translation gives CASSPGQHTGELFF.

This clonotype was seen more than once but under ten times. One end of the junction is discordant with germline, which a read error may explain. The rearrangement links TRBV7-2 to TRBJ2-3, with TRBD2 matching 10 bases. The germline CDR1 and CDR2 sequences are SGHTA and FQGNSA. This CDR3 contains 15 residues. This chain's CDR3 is CASSLAGVPTDTQYF. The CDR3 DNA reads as TGTGCCAGCAGCCTAGCGGGGGTCCCAACAGATACGCAGTATTTT.

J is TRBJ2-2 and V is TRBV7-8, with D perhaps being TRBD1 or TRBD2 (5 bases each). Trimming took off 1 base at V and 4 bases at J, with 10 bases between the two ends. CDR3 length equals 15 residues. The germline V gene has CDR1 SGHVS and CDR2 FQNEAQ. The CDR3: CASSLERGRTGELFF. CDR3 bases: TGTGCCAGCAGCTTAGAACGGGGACGCACCGGGGAGCTGTTTTTT.

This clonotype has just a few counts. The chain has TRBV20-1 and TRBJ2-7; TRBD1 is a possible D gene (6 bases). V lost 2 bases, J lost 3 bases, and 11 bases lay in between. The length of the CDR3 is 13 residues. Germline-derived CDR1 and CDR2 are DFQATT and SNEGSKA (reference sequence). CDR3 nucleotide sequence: TGCAGTGCTAGACATCCGGACAGCTACGAGCAGTACTTC. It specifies CSARHPDSYEQYF.

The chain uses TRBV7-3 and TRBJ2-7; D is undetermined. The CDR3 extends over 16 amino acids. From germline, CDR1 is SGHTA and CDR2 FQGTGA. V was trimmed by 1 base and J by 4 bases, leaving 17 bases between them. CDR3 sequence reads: CASSLNGPEELYEQYF. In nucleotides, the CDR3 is TGTGCCAGCAGCTTAAACGGGCCAGAGGAATTATACGAGCAGTACTTC.

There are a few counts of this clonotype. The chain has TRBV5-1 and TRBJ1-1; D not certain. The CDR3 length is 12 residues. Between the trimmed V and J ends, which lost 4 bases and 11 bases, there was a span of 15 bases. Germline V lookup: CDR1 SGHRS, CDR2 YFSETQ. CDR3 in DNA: TGCGCCAGCAGCGGGGAGGTAAACGAGGCTTTCTTT. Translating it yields CASSGEVNEAFF. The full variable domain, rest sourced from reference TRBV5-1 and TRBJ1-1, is KAGVTQTPRYLIKTRGQQVTLSCSPISGHRSVSWYQQTPGQGLQFLFEYFSETQRNKGNFPGRFSGRQFSNSRSEMNVSTLELGDSALYLCASSGEVNEAFFGQGTRLTVV.

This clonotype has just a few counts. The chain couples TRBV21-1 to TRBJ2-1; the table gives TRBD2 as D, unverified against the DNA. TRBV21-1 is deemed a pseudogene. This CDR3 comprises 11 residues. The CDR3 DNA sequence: TGTGCCAGCAGCATCGGACTACCACAGTTCTTC. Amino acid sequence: CASSIGLPQFF.

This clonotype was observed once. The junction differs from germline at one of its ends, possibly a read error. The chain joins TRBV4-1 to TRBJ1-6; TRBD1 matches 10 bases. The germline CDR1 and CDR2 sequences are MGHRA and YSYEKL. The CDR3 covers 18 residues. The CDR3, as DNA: TGCGCCAGCAACCAAAAAATGCCGGGACAGGGGAGGAATTCACCCCTCCACTTT. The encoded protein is CASNQKMPGQGRNSPLHF.

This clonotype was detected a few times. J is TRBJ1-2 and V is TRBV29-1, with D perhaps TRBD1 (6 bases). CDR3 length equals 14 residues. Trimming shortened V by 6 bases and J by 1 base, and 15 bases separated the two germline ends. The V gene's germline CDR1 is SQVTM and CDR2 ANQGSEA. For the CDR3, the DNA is TGCAGCGTCTATCCACAGGGAATTAACTATGGCTACACCTTC. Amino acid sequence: CSVYPQGINYGYTF. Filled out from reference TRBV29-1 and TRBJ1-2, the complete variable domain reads SAVISQKPSRDICQRGTSLTIQCQVDSQVTMMFWYRQQPGQSLTLIATANQGSEATYESGFVIDKFPISRPNLTFSTLTVSNMSPEDSSIYLCSVYPQGINYGYTFGSGTRLTVV.

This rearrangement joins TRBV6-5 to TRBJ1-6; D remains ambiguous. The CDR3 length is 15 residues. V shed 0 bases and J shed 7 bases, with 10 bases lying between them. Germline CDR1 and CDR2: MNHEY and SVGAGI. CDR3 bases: TGTGCCAGCAGTTACTCTTGGCAAAACAATTCACCCCTCCACTTT. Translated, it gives CASSYSWQNNSPLHF.

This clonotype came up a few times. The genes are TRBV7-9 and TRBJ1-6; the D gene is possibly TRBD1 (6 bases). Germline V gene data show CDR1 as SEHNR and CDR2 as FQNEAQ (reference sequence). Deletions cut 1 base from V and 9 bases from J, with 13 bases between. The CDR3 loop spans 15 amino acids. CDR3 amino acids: CASSLGGGWGSPLHF. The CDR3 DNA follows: TGTGCCAGCAGCTTAGGCGGGGGCTGGGGTTCACCCCTCCACTTT.

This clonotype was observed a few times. The CDR3 region has the DNA TGTGCCAGCAGTTACGGGGATAAGAAAGCTTTCTTT. Its translation: CASSYGDKKAFF. The J gene is TRBJ1-1, the V gene TRBV6-5; D unclear. V lost 2 bases and J lost 9, with 10 bases in between. This CDR3 is 12 amino acids long. Germline V gene lookup returns CDR1 MNHEY and CDR2 SVGAGI.

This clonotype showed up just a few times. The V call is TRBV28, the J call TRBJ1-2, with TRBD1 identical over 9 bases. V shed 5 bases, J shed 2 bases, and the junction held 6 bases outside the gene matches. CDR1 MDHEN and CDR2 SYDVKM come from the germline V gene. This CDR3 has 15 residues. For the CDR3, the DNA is TGTGCCAGCAGTCGGCCGGGACAGGGCAACTATGGCTACACCTTC. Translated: CASSRPGQGNYGYTF.

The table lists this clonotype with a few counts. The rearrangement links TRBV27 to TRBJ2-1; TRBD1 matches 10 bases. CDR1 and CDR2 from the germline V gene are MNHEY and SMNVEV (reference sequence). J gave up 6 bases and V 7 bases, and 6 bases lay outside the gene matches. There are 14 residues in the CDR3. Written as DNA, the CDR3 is TGTGCCAGCATTAAGGACAGGGGGGCCAATGAGCAGTTCTTC. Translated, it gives CASIKDRGANEQFF.

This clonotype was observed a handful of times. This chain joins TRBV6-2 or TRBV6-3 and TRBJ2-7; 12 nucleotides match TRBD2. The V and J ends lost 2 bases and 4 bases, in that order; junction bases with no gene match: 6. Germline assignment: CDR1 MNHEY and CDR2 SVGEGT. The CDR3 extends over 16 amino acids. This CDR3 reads CASSYLLAGGIYEQYV. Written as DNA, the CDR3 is TGTGCCAGCAGTTACCTCCTAGCGGGGGGGATATACGAGCAGTACGTC.

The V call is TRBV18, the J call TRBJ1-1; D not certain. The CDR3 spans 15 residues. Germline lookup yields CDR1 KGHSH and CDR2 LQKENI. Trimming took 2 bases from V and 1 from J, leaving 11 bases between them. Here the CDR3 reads CASSPWESGNTEAFF. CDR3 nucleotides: TGTGCCAGCTCACCATGGGAGTCGGGGAACACTGAAGCTTTCTTT. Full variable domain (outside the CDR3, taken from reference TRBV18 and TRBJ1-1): NAGVMQNPRHLVRRRGQEARLRCSPMKGHSHVYWYRQLPEEGLKFMVYLQKENIIDESGMPKERFSAEFPKEGPSILRIQQVVRGDSAAYFCASSPWESGNTEAFFGQGTRLTVV.

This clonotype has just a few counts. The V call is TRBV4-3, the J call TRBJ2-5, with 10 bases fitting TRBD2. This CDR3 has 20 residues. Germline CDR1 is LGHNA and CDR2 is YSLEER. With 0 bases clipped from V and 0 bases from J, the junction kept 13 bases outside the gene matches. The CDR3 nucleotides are TGCGCCAGCAGCCAAGAGGTAGCGGGGGGACACCTTCAGTACCAAGAGACCCAGTACTTC. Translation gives CASSQEVAGGHLQYQETQYF.

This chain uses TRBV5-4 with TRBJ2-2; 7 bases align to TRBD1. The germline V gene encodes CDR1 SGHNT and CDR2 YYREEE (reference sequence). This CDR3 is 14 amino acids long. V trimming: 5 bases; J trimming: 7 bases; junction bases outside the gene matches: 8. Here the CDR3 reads CASSLNRGDGELFF. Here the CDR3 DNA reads TGTGCCAGCAGTTTAAACAGGGGAGACGGGGAGCTGTTTTTT.

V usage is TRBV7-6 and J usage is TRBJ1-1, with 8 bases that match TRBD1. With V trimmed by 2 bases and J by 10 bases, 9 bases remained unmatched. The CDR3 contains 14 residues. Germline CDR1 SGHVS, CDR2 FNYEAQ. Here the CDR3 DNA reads TGTGCCAGCAGCTTATCAGGACAGGGCCCTGGAGCTTTCTTT. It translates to CASSLSGQGPGAFF.

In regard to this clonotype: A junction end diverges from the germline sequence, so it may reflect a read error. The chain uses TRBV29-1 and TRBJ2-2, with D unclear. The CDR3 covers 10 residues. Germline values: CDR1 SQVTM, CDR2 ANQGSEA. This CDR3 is CSADTRELFF. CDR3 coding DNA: TGCAGCGCTGACACCAGGGAGCTGTTTTTT.

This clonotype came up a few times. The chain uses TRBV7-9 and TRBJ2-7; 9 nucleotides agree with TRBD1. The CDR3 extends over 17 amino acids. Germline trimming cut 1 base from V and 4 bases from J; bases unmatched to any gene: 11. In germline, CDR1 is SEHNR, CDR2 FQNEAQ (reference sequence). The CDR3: CASSLGPATGGRYEQYF. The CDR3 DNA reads TGTGCCAGCAGCTTAGGGCCAGCGACAGGGGGAAGGTACGAGCAGTACTTC.

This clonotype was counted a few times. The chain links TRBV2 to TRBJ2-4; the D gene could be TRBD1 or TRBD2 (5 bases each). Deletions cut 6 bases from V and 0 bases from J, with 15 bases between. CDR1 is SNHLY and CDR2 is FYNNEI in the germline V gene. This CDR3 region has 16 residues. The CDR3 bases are TGTGCCAGCAGGCGTTTCGGGACGGTAGCCAAAAACATTCAGTACTTC. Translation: CASRRFGTVAKNIQYF. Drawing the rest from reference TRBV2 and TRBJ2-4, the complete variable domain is EPEVTQTPSHQVTQMGQEVILRCVPISNHLYFYWYRQILGQKVEFLVSFYNNEISEKSEIFDDQFSVERPDGSNFTLKIRSTKLEDSAMYFCASRRFGTVAKNIQYFGAGTRLSVL.

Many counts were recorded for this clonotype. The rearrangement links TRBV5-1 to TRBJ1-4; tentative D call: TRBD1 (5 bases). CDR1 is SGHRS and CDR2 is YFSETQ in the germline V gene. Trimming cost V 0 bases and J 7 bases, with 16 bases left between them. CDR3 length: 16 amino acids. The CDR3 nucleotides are TGCGCCAGCAGCTTGGAATTTAGCAGGGATGGTGAAAAACTGTTTTTT. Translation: CASSLEFSRDGEKLFF.

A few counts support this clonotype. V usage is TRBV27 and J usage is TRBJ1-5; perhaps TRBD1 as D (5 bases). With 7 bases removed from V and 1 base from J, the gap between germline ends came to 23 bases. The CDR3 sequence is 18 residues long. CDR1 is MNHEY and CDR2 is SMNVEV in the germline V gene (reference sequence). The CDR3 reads CASTGVTVLQVSNQPQHF. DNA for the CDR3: TGTGCCAGCACCGGAGTGACAGTTCTCCAAGTAAGCAATCAGCCCCAGCATTTT.

CDR3 coding DNA: TGCAGTGCTAGTCGTACAACCGTACAGGGGGAGCTGTTTTTT. The encoded protein is CSASRTTVQGELFF. The chain recombines TRBV20-1 with TRBJ2-2, with no clear D. This CDR3 is built from 14 residues. V was shortened by 3 bases and J by 8 bases, with 16 bases between the two germline ends. CDR1 and CDR2 (germline): DFQATT, SNEGSKA (reference sequence).

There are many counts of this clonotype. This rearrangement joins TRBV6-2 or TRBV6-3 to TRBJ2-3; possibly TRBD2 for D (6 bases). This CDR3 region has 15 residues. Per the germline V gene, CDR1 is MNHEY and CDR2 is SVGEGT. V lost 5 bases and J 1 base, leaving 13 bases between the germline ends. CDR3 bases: TGTGCCAGCAGTGACCCCGGGACTGGCACAGATACGCAGTATTTT. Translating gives CASSDPGTGTDTQYF.

For the CDR3, the DNA is TGCGCCAGCAGTCCAAGAGGACAGGGGGAATACAATGAGCAGTTCTTC. Translation: CASSPRGQGEYNEQFF. V and J are TRBV10-1 and TRBJ2-1; 10 positions match TRBD1. Looked up from germline, CDR1 is WNHNN and CDR2 is SYGVQD (reference sequence). The CDR3 is 16 amino acids. V dropped 5 bases and J dropped 4; count of bases not matched to a gene: 8.

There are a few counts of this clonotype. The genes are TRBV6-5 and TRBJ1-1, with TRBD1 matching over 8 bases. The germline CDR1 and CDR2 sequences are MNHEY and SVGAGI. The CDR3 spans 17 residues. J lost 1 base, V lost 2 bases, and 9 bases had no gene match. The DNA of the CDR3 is TGTGCCAGCAGTTACGTCAGGCAGGGGGCGCGGAACACTGAAGCTTTCTTT. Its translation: CASSYVRQGARNTEAFF.